This TCR beta chain was captured by sequencing in a study of cytomegalovirus exposure and HLA in healthy donors. Study-wide points: In a later analysis, parvovirus B19, influenza, CMV and Epstein-Barr virus appeared linked to several top co-occurrence clusters. One cluster of highly shared sequence variants probably arose as a sequencing artifact. Overall, around 150 TCR beta chains were annotated as cytomegalovirus-associated.

PCR was performed using 60 Vbeta and 13 Jbeta primers. Produced via immunoSEQ multiplex PCR; TCRdb's table is partial and in-frame only. The data contain roughly 150,000 clones, around 73% of them seen just once; the ten biggest clones take up roughly 5.4%. Concerning this clone: As yet, its antigen is unknown.

Germline lookup yields CDR1 SEHNR and CDR2 FQNEAQ (reference sequence). The CDR3 totals 14 residues. J lost 5 bases, V lost 5 bases, and 8 bases had no gene match. This chain uses TRBV7-9 with TRBJ1-1, with TRBD1 identical over 7 bases. This receptor was identified in a woman younger than 35 in good health and CMV-seropositive. Sequenced: PBMCs. The CDR3 loop is CASSPRQGSTEAFF. The CDR3 coding sequence is TGTGCCAGCAGCCCACGACAGGGAAGTACTGAAGCTTTCTTT.